A single sample is the source of the 5 T cell receptor beta chains below, sequenced in a study of beta chain features in type 1 diabetes. Since all of the isolated RNA was reverse transcribed, expressed TCRB transcripts were what got sequenced. Only in-frame clones appear in the TCRdb table, and some are missing; sequencing was by immunoSEQ multiplex PCR. The repertoire includes under 450,000 clones, approximately 16% of them detected once, and roughly 0.019% sits in the top ten. Material for sequencing was naive CD4+ T cells from blood. All receptors derive from a woman aged 18-29 years in good health.

The chain recombines TRBV29-1 with TRBJ1-2, with TRBD1 identical over 8 bases. CDR1 is SQVTM and CDR2 is ANQGSEA in the germline V gene. The CDR3 extends over 14 amino acids. J was trimmed by 2 bases and V by 6 bases; bases with no gene match: 8. The CDR3 DNA reads as TGCAGCGTGTATGGACAGGGCAGAAACTATGGCTACACCTTC. Encoded protein: CSVYGQGRNYGYTF.

The V call is TRBV5-4, the J call TRBJ2-5; maybe TRBD1 (6 bases). This CDR3 region has 14 residues. V lost 4 bases, J lost 4 bases, and 14 bases lay in between. The V gene's germline CDR1 is SGHNT and CDR2 YYREEE (reference sequence). The DNA for the CDR3 is TGTGCCAGCAGCGGGGCGGCAGGGGCAGAGACCCAGTACTTC. Its protein is CASSGAAGAETQYF.

The chain combines TRBV7-9 with TRBJ2-7; D is unresolved. V gave up 5 bases and J gave up 0 bases, with 14 bases separating them. The CDR3 consists of 15 residues. In germline, CDR1 is SEHNR, CDR2 FQNEAQ (reference sequence). CDR3 in DNA: TGTGCCAGCAGCCGACTTTCGTCATTCTCCTACGAGCAGTACTTC. It encodes CASSRLSSFSYEQYF.

V gene TRBV29-1 combines with J gene TRBJ1-1; D is uncertain. This CDR3 is 8 amino acids long. Germline V gene lookup returns CDR1 SQVTM and CDR2 ANQGSEA. V was shortened by 8 bases and J by 11 bases, with 9 bases between the two germline ends. The CDR3, as DNA: TGCAGCCCTAGCGGGGCTTTCTTT. Translation gives CSPSGAFF.

The chain links TRBV11-2 to TRBJ1-1; tentative D call: TRBD1 (5 bases). The CDR3 contains 12 residues. The V end was cut by 6 bases, the J end by 4 bases, with 9 bases between. Germline V gene data show CDR1 as SGHAT and CDR2 as FQNNGV. This CDR3 is CASSGGGTEAFF. In DNA form, the CDR3 reads TGTGCCAGCAGTGGCGGGGGCACTGAAGCTTTCTTT.